The rows below give T cell receptor beta chains drawn from one sample of a study of Tregs in tolerant kidney transplant recipients. Method: immunoSEQ multiplex PCR; TCRdb's copy keeps in-frame clones and lacks some. The sample includes roughly 17,000 clones, roughly four fifths of them seen just once. The sample was Tregs from blood. These receptors were collected from a human donor in good health. The CDR3 runs from the conserved cysteine through the conserved F or W. Each record gives: clone size, V gene, CDR3 protein. A clone size is listed for some rows: how often the clone was seen (once, few, many), or a class if it is expanded.

NA TRBV2 CASNPEQDTEAFF
medium-sized TRBV5-4 CASSVQGMNTEAFF
NA TRBV11-3 CASSFRDRDSLSRYTF
NA TRBV6-1 CASRQSSDGELFF
NA TRBV11-2 CASSLRRGQLNIQYF
once TRBV5-4 CASSPAGDVTEAFF
medium-sized TRBV14 CASSLVGGVRGYTF
NA TRBV27 CASSFGKGYGYTF
NA TRBV19 CASSIEAANGYTF
NA TRBV10-3 CAISPGTYEQYF